This T cell receptor (beta chain) comes out of a study of chemoradiotherapy in HPV16-positive cancers (dated by TCRdb to 2022 to 2024). Broadly, across the study: Candidate HPV-specific T-cell clones and common TCR motifs were defined by functional T-cell assays performed on cells from a couple of HPV16-positive patients. Whether T-cell immunity against the HPV oncoproteins E6 and E7 changes during chemoradiotherapy and whether survival is affected by this immunity were examined in the study. Next, the candidate HPV-specific TCRs and motifs were followed in TCR repertoires from approximately 82 patients with HPV-related cancers.

Notes on this clone: Its antigen remains unidentified. Per-base quality was not reported, and no clone a single base away is much larger than it.

Because repertoires were sampled repeatedly during chemoradiotherapy, clonal expansion in the tumor microenvironment could be followed. To prepare the library, the immunoSEQ multiplex PCR assay was applied. The table comes from immuneACCESS by way of TCRdb, which keeps in-frame sequences with V and J called. Part of the clones is missing from these tables; in studies checked, under half for an unresolved V gene and the rest for unknown reasons. The sample contains some 30,000 clones, around 86% of them found a single time. The top ten clones comprise about 2% of the sample. CDR1 and CDR2 are read off the germline V gene as SGHRS and YFSETQ. Deletion took 5 bases off V and 0 bases off J, with a span of 8 bases between the germline ends. From cysteine to phenylalanine, the CDR3 is 14 amino acids long. The kept DNA is CDR3 alone, 42 bases in frame from the first base. Points the paper makes about the study in general: Among HPV16-positive patients, expansion of HPV-responsive T cells during chemoradiotherapy was associated with better recurrence-free survival. The survival association was reported for HPV16-positive patients, and the functional definition of HPV-specific T cells was derived from only a couple of HPV16-positive patients. Expansion of candidate HPV-specific clones and E7-related TCR motifs was observed in the tumor microenvironment during treatment, whereas no such expansion was observed for non-HPV-specific T cells.

The sample in question was blood, obtained from a patient who underwent chemoradiotherapy. Rearrangement joined TRBV5-1 to TRBJ1-4; the D gene is not confidently resolved. The TCR was taken from a human donor with HPV-associated anogenital cancer. The CDR3 amino acid sequence is: CASRGIATNEKLFF. The nucleotide sequence reads as follows: TGCGCCAGCAGGGGGATAGCAACTAATGAAAAACTGTTTTTT.